Reported below is one TCR beta chain. This sample was taken from a study of control samples from healthy donors and cancer patients. CDR3 length: 12 amino acids. Germline V gene sequence: CDR1 SGHRS, CDR2 YFSETQ. The V end lost 4 bases, the J end lost 4 bases, and 9 bases lay between the germline ends. The method was immunoSEQ multiplex PCR; TCRdb's version includes in-frame clones alone and lacks a portion of them. In the table there are around 130,000 clones, about 95% of which are singletons. This sequence was found in a man younger than 40 in good health. The chain recombines TRBV5-1 with TRBJ2-7; D may match TRBD1 or TRBD2 (5 bases each). The sequencing input was blood. The CDR3 sequence is CASSGDVYEQYF. DNA for the CDR3: TGCGCCAGCAGCGGGGACGTTTACGAGCAGTACTTC. Filled out from reference TRBV5-1 and TRBJ2-7, the complete variable domain reads KAGVTQTPRYLIKTRGQQVTLSCSPISGHRSVSWYQQTPGQGLQFLFEYFSETQRNKGNFPGRFSGRQFSNSRSEMNVSTLELGDSALYLCASSGDVYEQYFGPGTRLTVT.